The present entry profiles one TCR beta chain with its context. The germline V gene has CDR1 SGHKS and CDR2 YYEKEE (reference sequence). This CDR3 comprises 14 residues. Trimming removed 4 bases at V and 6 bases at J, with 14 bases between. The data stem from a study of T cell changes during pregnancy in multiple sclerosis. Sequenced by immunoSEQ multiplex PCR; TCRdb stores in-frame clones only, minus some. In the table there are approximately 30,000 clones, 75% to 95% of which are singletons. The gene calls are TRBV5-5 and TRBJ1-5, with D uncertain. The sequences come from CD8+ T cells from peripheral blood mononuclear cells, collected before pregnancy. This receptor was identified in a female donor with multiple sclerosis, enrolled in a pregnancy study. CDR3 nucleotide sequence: TGTGCCAGCAGCGTAGGCATGTCAGGTCAGCCCCAGCATTTT. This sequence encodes CASSVGMSGQPQHF.